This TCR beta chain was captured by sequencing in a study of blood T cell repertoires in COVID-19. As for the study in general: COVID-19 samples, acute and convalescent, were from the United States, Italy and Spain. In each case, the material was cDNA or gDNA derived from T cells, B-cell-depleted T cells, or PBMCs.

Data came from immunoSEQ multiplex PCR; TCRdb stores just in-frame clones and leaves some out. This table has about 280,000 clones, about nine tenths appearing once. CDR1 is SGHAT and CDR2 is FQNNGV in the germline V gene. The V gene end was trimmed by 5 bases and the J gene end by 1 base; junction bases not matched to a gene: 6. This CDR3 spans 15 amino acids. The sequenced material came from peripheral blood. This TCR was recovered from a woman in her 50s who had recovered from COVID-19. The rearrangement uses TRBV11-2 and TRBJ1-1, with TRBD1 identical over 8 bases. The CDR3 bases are TGTGCCAGCAGCGTTTCCGGGACAGGGAACACTGAAGCTTTCTTT. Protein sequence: CASSVSGTGNTEAFF.